A selection of T cell receptor beta chains follows, all from one sample in a study of shared clonotypes between healthy human individuals. Only in-frame clones appear in the TCRdb table, and some are missing; sequencing was by immunoSEQ multiplex PCR. In the table there are approximately 840,000 clones, 96% of which are singletons. The sample taken for sequencing was naive CD8+ T cells sorted from blood. These receptor sequences come from a man aged 25 to 40 in good health. Each CDR3 is given with its conserved first and last residue. The order of the fields is D gene, V gene, J gene, clone size, CDR3 DNA, CDR3 protein. A D gene is named only where the DNA matches it firmly. Some rows mark clone size as missing; the rest say once, few, many or name a class of expanded clone.

d_call: -; v_call: TRBV4-1; j_call: TRBJ2-1; clone_size: -; cdr3_nt: TGCGCCAGCAGCCGGGAGGTCGGATTGTCCTACAATGAGCAGTTCTTC; cdr3_aa: CASSREVGLSYNEQFF
d_call: TRBD2; v_call: TRBV6-6; j_call: TRBJ2-1; clone_size: -; cdr3_nt: TGTGCCAGCCTAGGACTAGCGGGAGATGAGCAGTTCTTC; cdr3_aa: CASLGLAGDEQFF
d_call: -; v_call: TRBV7-8; j_call: TRBJ2-2; clone_size: -; cdr3_nt: TGTGCCAGCAGCTTAGCTAGTGCGGTGGTTGGGGACGGGGAGCTGTTTTTT; cdr3_aa: CASSLASAVVGDGELFF
d_call: TRBD1; v_call: TRBV5-6; j_call: TRBJ2-7; clone_size: -; cdr3_nt: TGTGCCAGCAGGATCCCGGGACAGAGCCTCTACGAGCAGTACTTC; cdr3_aa: CASRIPGQSLYEQYF
d_call: -; v_call: TRBV10-3; j_call: TRBJ2-7; clone_size: -; cdr3_nt: TGTGCCATCAGTGAGGGTGAGAGTTACGAGCAGTACTTC; cdr3_aa: CAISEGESYEQYF
d_call: -; v_call: TRBV7-9; j_call: TRBJ2-7; clone_size: -; cdr3_nt: TGTGCCAGCAGCTCCCCAGGGGAGCAGTACTTC; cdr3_aa: CASSSPGEQYF
d_call: -; v_call: TRBV15; j_call: TRBJ2-7; clone_size: once; cdr3_nt: TGTGCCACCAGCCTTTTGGGCTCCTACGAGCAGTACTTC; cdr3_aa: CATSLLGSYEQYF
d_call: TRBD2; v_call: TRBV19; j_call: TRBJ2-1; clone_size: -; cdr3_nt: TGTGCCAGTAGTAGAGCTAGCGGGAGTGCAGATGAGCAGTTCTTC; cdr3_aa: CASSRASGSADEQFF
d_call: TRBD1; v_call: TRBV27; j_call: TRBJ1-2; clone_size: -; cdr3_nt: TGTGCCAGCAGACCACTACAGGGGAATTTCTATGGCTACACCTTC; cdr3_aa: CASRPLQGNFYGYTF
d_call: TRBD2; v_call: TRBV5-4; j_call: TRBJ2-3; clone_size: once; cdr3_nt: TGTGCCAGCAGCGTAACGGGGACTAGCGGGAGGGGGTTGGCAGATACGCAGTATTTT; cdr3_aa: CASSVTGTSGRGLADTQYF
d_call: -; v_call: TRBV4-1; j_call: TRBJ1-1; clone_size: -; cdr3_nt: TGCGCCAGCAGCCACCTACAGGGTTCAAACACTGAAGCTTTCTTT; cdr3_aa: CASSHLQGSNTEAFF
d_call: -; v_call: TRBV27; j_call: TRBJ2-1; clone_size: -; cdr3_nt: TGTGCCAGCAGCCCGGGCGGAATTGAGCAGTTCTTC; cdr3_aa: CASSPGGIEQFF
d_call: TRBD1; v_call: TRBV5-6; j_call: TRBJ1-4; clone_size: -; cdr3_nt: TGTGCCAGCAGCCCAGCCCGGGACAGCTTTAATGAAAAACTGTTTTTT; cdr3_aa: CASSPARDSFNEKLFF
d_call: TRBD2; v_call: TRBV7-9; j_call: TRBJ2-7; clone_size: -; cdr3_nt: TGTGCCAGCACCGCTAGCGGGAGTCGCGCCTACGAGCAGTACTTC; cdr3_aa: CASTASGSRAYEQYF
d_call: -; v_call: TRBV7-2; j_call: TRBJ1-5; clone_size: -; cdr3_nt: TGTGCCAGCAGCTTAAATCGTATCAGCAATCAGCCCCAGCATTTT; cdr3_aa: CASSLNRISNQPQHF
d_call: -; v_call: TRBV27; j_call: TRBJ1-5; clone_size: -; cdr3_nt: TGTGCCAGCAGTACAGGGTGGAGCAATCAGCCCCAGCATTTT; cdr3_aa: CASSTGWSNQPQHF
d_call: -; v_call: TRBV13; j_call: TRBJ2-1; clone_size: -; cdr3_nt: TGTGCCAGCAGCTCAGACTTGGTCAATGAGCAGTTCTTC; cdr3_aa: CASSSDLVNEQFF
d_call: -; v_call: TRBV7-9; j_call: TRBJ1-1; clone_size: -; cdr3_nt: TGTGCCAGCAAAGGTTCCAACACTGAAGCTTTCTTT; cdr3_aa: CASKGSNTEAFF
d_call: -; v_call: TRBV5-6; j_call: TRBJ2-1; clone_size: -; cdr3_nt: TGTGCCAGCAGCTTGACCTATGAGCAGTTCTTC; cdr3_aa: CASSLTYEQFF
d_call: -; v_call: TRBV2; j_call: TRBJ2-7; clone_size: -; cdr3_nt: TGTGCCATAACTGAGACCGAGTCCTACGAGCAGTACTTC; cdr3_aa: CAITETESYEQYF
d_call: TRBD1; v_call: TRBV28; j_call: TRBJ2-5; clone_size: -; cdr3_nt: TGTGCCAGCAGTTTATTGGACAGGGCGCAAGAGACCCAGTACTTC; cdr3_aa: CASSLLDRAQETQYF
d_call: -; v_call: TRBV7-9; j_call: TRBJ2-1; clone_size: -; cdr3_nt: TGTGCCAGCACCTCTCGCGGAGACAGCTCCTACAATGAGCAGTTCTTC; cdr3_aa: CASTSRGDSSYNEQFF
d_call: -; v_call: TRBV7-9; j_call: TRBJ2-7; clone_size: -; cdr3_nt: TGTGCCAGCAGCTCAGTGGGGAATTCCTACGAGCAGTACTTC; cdr3_aa: CASSSVGNSYEQYF
d_call: -; v_call: TRBV10-1; j_call: TRBJ1-1; clone_size: -; cdr3_nt: TGCGCCAGCAGTGAATCGGGAATGAACACTGAAGCTTTCTTT; cdr3_aa: CASSESGMNTEAFF
d_call: TRBD1; v_call: TRBV10-3; j_call: TRBJ1-2; clone_size: -; cdr3_nt: TGTGCCATCAGTGGCCCCGTCGGACAGGGGCCTCTTCGCGGTGGCTACACCTTC; cdr3_aa: CAISGPVGQGPLRGGYTF
d_call: -; v_call: TRBV7-9; j_call: TRBJ2-5; clone_size: -; cdr3_nt: TGTGCCAGCAGCCAAGAGTACCAAGAGACCCAGTACTTC; cdr3_aa: CASSQEYQETQYF
d_call: TRBD1; v_call: TRBV6-1; j_call: TRBJ1-3; clone_size: -; cdr3_nt: TGTGCCAGCAGGGACGACAGGGTCTCTGGAAACACCATATATTTT; cdr3_aa: CASRDDRVSGNTIYF
d_call: TRBD1; v_call: TRBV28; j_call: TRBJ1-4; clone_size: once; cdr3_nt: TGTGCCAGCAGTCCGAGACAGGGCTTAAGGAAAAAACTGTTTTTT; cdr3_aa: CASSPRQGLRKKLFF
d_call: -; v_call: TRBV19; j_call: TRBJ2-7; clone_size: -; cdr3_nt: TGTGCCAGTAGTATTGGGCCCTATCGAGCGGATGGGCTCTACGAGCAGTACTTC; cdr3_aa: CASSIGPYRADGLYEQYF
d_call: TRBD2; v_call: TRBV30; j_call: TRBJ2-1; clone_size: -; cdr3_nt: TGTGCCTGGATACTAGCGGGTGATGAGCAGTTCTTC; cdr3_aa: CAWILAGDEQFF
d_call: TRBD2; v_call: TRBV5-1; j_call: TRBJ2-7; clone_size: -; cdr3_nt: TGCGCCAGCAGCTTGCGGGAGGCCTCCTACGAGCAGTACTTC; cdr3_aa: CASSLREASYEQYF
d_call: TRBD1; v_call: TRBV5-4; j_call: TRBJ2-1; clone_size: -; cdr3_nt: TGTGCCAGCAGCAAGGCGGACAGGGGCATTGAAAATGAGCAGTTCTTC; cdr3_aa: CASSKADRGIENEQFF
d_call: -; v_call: TRBV2; j_call: TRBJ1-1; clone_size: -; cdr3_nt: TGTGCCAGCAGCCCAGGGGCTGAAGCTTTCTTT; cdr3_aa: CASSPGAEAFF
d_call: -; v_call: TRBV28; j_call: TRBJ1-3; clone_size: -; cdr3_nt: TGTGCCAGCAGTAACCTAATACGGGGCTCTGGAAACACCATATATTTT; cdr3_aa: CASSNLIRGSGNTIYF
d_call: -; v_call: TRBV27; j_call: TRBJ2-7; clone_size: -; cdr3_nt: TGTGCCAGCAGTTCCAGCGGAGGGGAGGCGGCCTACGAGCAGTACTTC; cdr3_aa: CASSSSGGEAAYEQYF
d_call: -; v_call: TRBV9; j_call: TRBJ1-1; clone_size: -; cdr3_nt: TGTGCCAGCAGCCCCGGGACACGTTTT; cdr3_aa: CASSPGTRF
d_call: TRBD2; v_call: TRBV19; j_call: TRBJ2-7; clone_size: -; cdr3_nt: TGTGCCAGTAGTTTTGCTAGCGGGCTCTACGAGCAGTACTTC; cdr3_aa: CASSFASGLYEQYF
d_call: TRBD1; v_call: TRBV6-5; j_call: TRBJ2-7; clone_size: -; cdr3_nt: TGTGCCAGCAGTTACTCGGGACAGCCGTCCTACGAGCAGTACTTC; cdr3_aa: CASSYSGQPSYEQYF
d_call: -; v_call: TRBV11-2; j_call: TRBJ2-7; clone_size: once; cdr3_nt: TGTGCCAGCAGCCCCCTCCTTGGGAGCTCCTACGAGCAGTACTTC; cdr3_aa: CASSPLLGSSYEQYF
d_call: TRBD1; v_call: TRBV29-1; j_call: TRBJ1-1; clone_size: once; cdr3_nt: TGCAGCGTTGTTGACAGGGGAACGAACACTGAAGCTTTCTTT; cdr3_aa: CSVVDRGTNTEAFF
d_call: -; v_call: TRBV7-9; j_call: TRBJ2-1; clone_size: -; cdr3_nt: TGTGCCAGCAGCCCGGGGACGAGTGAGCAGTTCTTC; cdr3_aa: CASSPGTSEQFF
d_call: TRBD2; v_call: TRBV30; j_call: TRBJ2-7; clone_size: -; cdr3_nt: TGTGCCTGGAGTGTACGAGGCGGGAGGTTCTACGAGCAGTACTTC; cdr3_aa: CAWSVRGGRFYEQYF
d_call: TRBD1; v_call: TRBV11-2; j_call: TRBJ1-5; clone_size: once; cdr3_nt: TGTGCCAGCAGCTTGGCCGGGACAGCCCTAAATCAGCCCCAGCATTTT; cdr3_aa: CASSLAGTALNQPQHF
d_call: TRBD2; v_call: TRBV14; j_call: TRBJ2-1; clone_size: -; cdr3_nt: TGTGCCAGCAGCCAAATGGGACTAGCGGGAGACTATGAGCAGTTCTTC; cdr3_aa: CASSQMGLAGDYEQFF
d_call: -; v_call: TRBV4-1; j_call: TRBJ2-2; clone_size: -; cdr3_nt: TGCGCCAGCTGCGCGGAACAGGGCTCCGGGGAGCTGTTTTTT; cdr3_aa: CASCAEQGSGELFF
d_call: -; v_call: TRBV5-1; j_call: TRBJ2-7; clone_size: -; cdr3_nt: TGCGCCAGCAGCACCGGGACACCTCTACGGCAGTACTTC; cdr3_aa: CASSTGTPLRQYF
d_call: TRBD2; v_call: TRBV7-9; j_call: TRBJ2-7; clone_size: -; cdr3_nt: TGTGCCAGCAGCTCTAAGGGACTAGCGGGATGGGACGAGCAGTACTTC; cdr3_aa: CASSSKGLAGWDEQYF
d_call: -; v_call: TRBV7-9; j_call: TRBJ2-1; clone_size: -; cdr3_nt: TGTGCCAGCAGCTTGATTACGGGAGTTTACAATGAGCAGTTCTTC; cdr3_aa: CASSLITGVYNEQFF
d_call: -; v_call: TRBV6-1; j_call: TRBJ1-4; clone_size: -; cdr3_nt: TGTGCCAGCAGCGAGCTAAATGAAAAACTGTTTTTT; cdr3_aa: CASSELNEKLFF
d_call: -; v_call: TRBV29-1; j_call: TRBJ2-1; clone_size: -; cdr3_nt: TGCAGCGTTGTTGGCTTTAAGCAAAGCTCCTACAATGAGCAGTTCTTC; cdr3_aa: CSVVGFKQSSYNEQFF